The entry below gives a single T cell receptor (beta chain) sequence along with its context. The data belong to a study of OX40 agonist ivuxolimab in advanced cancers. Background on the study: One patient with hepatocellular carcinoma and two with cutaneous melanoma, three in all, had partial responses.

The CDR3 is 14 amino acids. J gave up 5 bases and V 1 base, and 3 bases lay outside the gene matches. Germline V CDR1 and CDR2: SEHNR, FQNEAQ (reference sequence). The protocol was immunoSEQ multiplex PCR, while the TCRdb copy is restricted to in-frame clones and leaves out a portion. The sample has almost 90,000 clones, approximately 87% seen once. Here the sequenced sample was CD4+ or CD8+ T cells sorted from blood, taken in a trial of the OX40 agonist ivuxolimab. The source of this sequence is an adult with an advanced solid tumor such as melanoma, head and neck, liver or kidney cancer. The rearrangement joins TRBV7-9 to TRBJ2-5; 8 nucleotides agree with TRBD2. In nucleotides, the CDR3 is TGTGCCAGCAGCTTAGATTCTAGCGGGGAGACCCAGTACTTC. Its protein product is CASSLDSSGETQYF.